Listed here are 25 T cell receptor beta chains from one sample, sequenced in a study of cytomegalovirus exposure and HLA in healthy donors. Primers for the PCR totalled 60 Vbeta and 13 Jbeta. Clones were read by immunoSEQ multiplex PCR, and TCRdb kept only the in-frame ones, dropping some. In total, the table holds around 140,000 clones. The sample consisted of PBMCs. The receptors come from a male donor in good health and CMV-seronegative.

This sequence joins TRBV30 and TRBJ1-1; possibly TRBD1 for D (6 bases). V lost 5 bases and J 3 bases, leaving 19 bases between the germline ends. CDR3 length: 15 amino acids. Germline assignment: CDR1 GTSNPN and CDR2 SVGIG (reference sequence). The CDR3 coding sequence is TGTGCCTGGGCACAGGGTCCGAACGTGTACACTGAAGCTTTCTTT. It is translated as CAWAQGPNVYTEAFF.

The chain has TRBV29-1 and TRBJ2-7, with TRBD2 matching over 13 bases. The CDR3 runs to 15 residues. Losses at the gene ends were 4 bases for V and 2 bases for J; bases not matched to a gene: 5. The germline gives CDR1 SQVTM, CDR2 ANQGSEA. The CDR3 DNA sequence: TGCAGCGTTGGGGGGACTAGCGGGAAGCCCTACGAGCAGTACTTC. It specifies CSVGGTSGKPYEQYF.

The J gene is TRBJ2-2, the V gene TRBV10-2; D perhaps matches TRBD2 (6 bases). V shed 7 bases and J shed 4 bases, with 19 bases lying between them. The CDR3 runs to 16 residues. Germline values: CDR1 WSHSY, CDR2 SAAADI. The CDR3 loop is CASTPTRAGLTGELFF. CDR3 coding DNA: TGCGCCAGCACCCCGACCCGGGCGGGACTCACCGGGGAGCTGTTTTTT.

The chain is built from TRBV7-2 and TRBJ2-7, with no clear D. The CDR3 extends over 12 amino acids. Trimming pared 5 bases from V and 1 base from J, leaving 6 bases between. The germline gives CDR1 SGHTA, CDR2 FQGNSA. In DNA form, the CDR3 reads TGTGCCAGCAGCCGTCTTTCCTACGAGCAGTACTTC. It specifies CASSRLSYEQYF.

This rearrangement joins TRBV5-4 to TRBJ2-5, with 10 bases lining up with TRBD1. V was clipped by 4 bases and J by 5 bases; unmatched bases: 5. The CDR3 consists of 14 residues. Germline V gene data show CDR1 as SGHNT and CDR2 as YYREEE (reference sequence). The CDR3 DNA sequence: TGTGCCAGCAGCCAGGGACAGGGGAGGGAGACCCAGTACTTC. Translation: CASSQGQGRETQYF. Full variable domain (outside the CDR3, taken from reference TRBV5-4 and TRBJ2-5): ETGVTQSPTHLIKTRGQQVTLRCSSQSGHNTVSWYQQALGQGPQFIFQYYREEENGRGNFPPRFSGLQFPNYSSELNVNALELDDSALYLCASSQGQGRETQYFGPGTRLLVL.

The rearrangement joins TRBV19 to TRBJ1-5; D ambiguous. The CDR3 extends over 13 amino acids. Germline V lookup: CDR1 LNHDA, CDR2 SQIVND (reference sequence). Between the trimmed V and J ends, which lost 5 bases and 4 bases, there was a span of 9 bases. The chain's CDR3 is CASSASRNQPQHF. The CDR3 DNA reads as TGTGCCAGTAGTGCGTCCCGGAATCAGCCCCAGCATTTT.

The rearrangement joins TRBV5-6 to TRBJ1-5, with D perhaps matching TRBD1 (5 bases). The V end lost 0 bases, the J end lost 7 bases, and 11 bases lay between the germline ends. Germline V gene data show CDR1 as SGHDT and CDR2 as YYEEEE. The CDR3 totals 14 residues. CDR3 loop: CASSLAGISQPQHF. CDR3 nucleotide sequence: TGTGCCAGCAGCTTGGCAGGGATCAGCCAGCCCCAGCATTTT.

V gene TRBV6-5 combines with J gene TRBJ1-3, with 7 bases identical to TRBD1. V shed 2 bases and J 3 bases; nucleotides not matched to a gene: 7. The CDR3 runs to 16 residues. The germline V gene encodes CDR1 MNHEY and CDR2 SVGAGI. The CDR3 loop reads CASSYKTGRGGNTIYF. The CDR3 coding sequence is TGTGCCAGCAGTTACAAGACAGGGAGAGGTGGAAACACCATATATTTT.

Here the CDR3 reads CASSLREGGQPQHF. The CDR3 DNA reads TGTGCCAGCAGTTTAAGGGAGGGTGGACAGCCCCAGCATTTT. The chain combines TRBV27 with TRBJ1-5; D is unresolved. In germline, CDR1 is MNHEY, CDR2 SMNVEV (reference sequence). The CDR3 consists of 14 residues. V was clipped by 2 bases and J by 7 bases, with 12 bases between them.

CDR3 nucleotides: TGTGCCCCTTCCGCGGCTAACGAAGACTATGGCTACACCTTC. Encoded protein: CAPSAANEDYGYTF. This chain links TRBV7-9 with TRBJ1-2; D not resolved. V lost 11 bases to trimming and J lost 3 bases, with 19 bases between them. The CDR3 is made up of 14 amino acids. The germline V gene encodes CDR1 SEHNR and CDR2 FQNEAQ (reference sequence).

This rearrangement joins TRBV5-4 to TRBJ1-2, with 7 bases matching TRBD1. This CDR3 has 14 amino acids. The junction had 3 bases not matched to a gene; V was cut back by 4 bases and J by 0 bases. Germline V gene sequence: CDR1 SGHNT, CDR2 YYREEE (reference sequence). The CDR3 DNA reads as TGTGCCAGCAGCCCAGGGGGGACTAACTATGGCTACACCTTC. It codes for CASSPGGTNYGYTF.

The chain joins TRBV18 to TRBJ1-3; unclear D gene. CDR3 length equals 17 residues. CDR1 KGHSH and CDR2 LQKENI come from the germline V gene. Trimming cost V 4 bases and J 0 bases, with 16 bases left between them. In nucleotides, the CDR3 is TGTGCCAGCTCACAGCAGCAGACACCAGTCTCTGGAAACACCATATATTTT. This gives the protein CASSQQQTPVSGNTIYF.

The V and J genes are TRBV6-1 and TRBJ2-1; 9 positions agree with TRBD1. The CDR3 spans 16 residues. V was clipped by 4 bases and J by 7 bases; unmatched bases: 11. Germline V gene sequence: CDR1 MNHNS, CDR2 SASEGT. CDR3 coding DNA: TGTGCCAGCAGTGCGCCGCTGGGGACAGGGTGGAATGAGCAGTTCTTC. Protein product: CASSAPLGTGWNEQFF.

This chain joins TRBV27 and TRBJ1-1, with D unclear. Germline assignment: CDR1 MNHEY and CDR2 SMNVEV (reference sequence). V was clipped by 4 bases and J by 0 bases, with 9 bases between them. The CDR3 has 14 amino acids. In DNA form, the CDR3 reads TGTGCCAGCAGTTACGGGGAATTGAACACTGAAGCTTTCTTT. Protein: CASSYGELNTEAFF.

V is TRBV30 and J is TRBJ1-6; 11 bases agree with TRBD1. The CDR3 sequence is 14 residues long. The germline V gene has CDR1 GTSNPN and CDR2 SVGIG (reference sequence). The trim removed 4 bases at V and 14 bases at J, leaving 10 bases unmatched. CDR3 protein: CAWNMDRGLSSLHF. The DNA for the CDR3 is TGTGCCTGGAATATGGACAGGGGGCTCTCTTCCCTCCACTTT.

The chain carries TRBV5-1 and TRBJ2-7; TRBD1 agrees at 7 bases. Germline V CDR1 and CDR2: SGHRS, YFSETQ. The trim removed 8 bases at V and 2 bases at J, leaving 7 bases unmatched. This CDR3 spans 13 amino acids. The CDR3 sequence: CASSTGIAYEQYF. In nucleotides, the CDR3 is TGCGCCAGTTCGACAGGGATCGCCTACGAGCAGTACTTC.

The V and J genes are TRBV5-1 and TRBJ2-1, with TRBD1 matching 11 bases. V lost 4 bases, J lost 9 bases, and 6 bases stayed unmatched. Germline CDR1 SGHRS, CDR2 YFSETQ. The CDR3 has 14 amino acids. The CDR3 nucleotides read TGCGCCAGCAGCATGGGACAGGGGGAGGGTGAGCAGTTCTTC. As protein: CASSMGQGEGEQFF.

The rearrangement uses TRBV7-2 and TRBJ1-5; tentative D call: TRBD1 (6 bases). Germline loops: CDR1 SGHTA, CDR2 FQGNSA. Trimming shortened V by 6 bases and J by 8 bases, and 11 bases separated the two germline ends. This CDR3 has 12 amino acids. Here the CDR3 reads CASSSNREPQHF. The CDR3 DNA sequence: TGTGCCAGCAGTTCCAACAGGGAGCCCCAGCATTTT.

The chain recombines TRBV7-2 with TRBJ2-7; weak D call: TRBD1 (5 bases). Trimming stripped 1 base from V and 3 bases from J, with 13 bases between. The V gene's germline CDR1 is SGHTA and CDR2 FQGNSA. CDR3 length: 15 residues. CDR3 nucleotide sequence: TGTGCCAGCAGCTTAGGGACACTTGGTATCTACGAGCAGTACTTC. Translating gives CASSLGTLGIYEQYF.

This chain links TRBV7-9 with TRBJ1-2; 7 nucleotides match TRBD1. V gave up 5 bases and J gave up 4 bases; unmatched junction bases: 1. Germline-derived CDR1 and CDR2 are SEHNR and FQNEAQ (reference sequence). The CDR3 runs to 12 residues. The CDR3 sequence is CASSRDSYGYTF. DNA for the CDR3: TGTGCCAGCAGCAGGGACAGCTATGGCTACACCTTC.

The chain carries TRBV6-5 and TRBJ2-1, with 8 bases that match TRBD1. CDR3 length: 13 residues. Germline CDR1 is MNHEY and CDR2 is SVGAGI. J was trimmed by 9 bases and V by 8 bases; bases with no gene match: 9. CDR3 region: CASLGQAHGEQFF. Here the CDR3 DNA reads TGTGCCAGCCTGGGACAGGCTCATGGTGAGCAGTTCTTC.

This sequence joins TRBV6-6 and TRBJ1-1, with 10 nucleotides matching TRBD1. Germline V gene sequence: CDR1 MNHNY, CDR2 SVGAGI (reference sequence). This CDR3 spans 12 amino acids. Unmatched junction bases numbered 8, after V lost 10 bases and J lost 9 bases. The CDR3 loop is CATGTGEGKAFF. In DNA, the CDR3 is TGTGCCACCGGGACAGGGGAAGGAAAAGCTTTCTTT.

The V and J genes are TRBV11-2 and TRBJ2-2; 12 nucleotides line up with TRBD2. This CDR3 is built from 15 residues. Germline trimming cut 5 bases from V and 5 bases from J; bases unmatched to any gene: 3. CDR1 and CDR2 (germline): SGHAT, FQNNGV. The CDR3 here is CASSLTSGSTGELFF. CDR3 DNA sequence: TGTGCCAGCAGCCTGACTAGCGGGAGTACCGGGGAGCTGTTTTTT. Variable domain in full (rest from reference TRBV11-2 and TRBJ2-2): EAGVAQSPRYKIIEKRQSVAFWCNPISGHATLYWYQQILGQGPKLLIQFQNNGVVDDSQLPKDRFSAERLKGVDSTLKIQPAKLEDSAVYLCASSLTSGSTGELFFGEGSRLTVL.

Here the CDR3 DNA reads TGTGCCAGCAGCTTGAAGGCACTTAGCGGGATTCCGTGGAGCTACAATGAGCAGTTCTTC. Translated: CASSLKALSGIPWSYNEQFF. The chain joins TRBV5-8 to TRBJ2-1; 8 nucleotides match TRBD2. The germline CDR1 and CDR2 sequences are SGHTS and YDEGEE. CDR3 size: 20 residues. The V and J ends lost 1 base and 3 bases, in that order; junction bases with no gene match: 18.

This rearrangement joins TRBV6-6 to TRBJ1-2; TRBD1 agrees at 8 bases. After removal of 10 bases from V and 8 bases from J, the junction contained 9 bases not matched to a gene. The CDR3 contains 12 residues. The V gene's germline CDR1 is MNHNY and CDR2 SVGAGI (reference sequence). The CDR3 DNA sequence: TGTGCCACCTCGGGACAGGACAAAGGCTACACCTTC. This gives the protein CATSGQDKGYTF.